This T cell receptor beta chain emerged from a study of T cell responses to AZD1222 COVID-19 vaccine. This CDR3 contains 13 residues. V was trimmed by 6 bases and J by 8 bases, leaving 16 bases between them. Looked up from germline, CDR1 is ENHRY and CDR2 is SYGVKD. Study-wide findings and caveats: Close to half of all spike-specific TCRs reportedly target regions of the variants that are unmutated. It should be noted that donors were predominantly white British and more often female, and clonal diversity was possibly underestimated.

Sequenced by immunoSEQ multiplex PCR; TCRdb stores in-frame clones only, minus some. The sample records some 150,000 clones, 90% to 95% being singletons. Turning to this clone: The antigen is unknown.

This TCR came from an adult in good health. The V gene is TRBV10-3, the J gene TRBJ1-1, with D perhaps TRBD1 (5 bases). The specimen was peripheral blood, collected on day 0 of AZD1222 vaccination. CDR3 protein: CAISTAETEEAFF. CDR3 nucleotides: TGTGCCATCAGCACCGCGGAGACAGAGGAAGCTTTCTTT.